This T cell receptor (beta chain) was identified during a study of blood T cells in healthy people across ages (dated by TCRdb to the mid-2010s). For context, the study as a whole: Template switching captured roughly one uniquely barcoded TCR beta cDNA molecule per two T cells in model experiments. The study analyzed two additional independent replicas of 1 million unique cDNA reads from the same blood draw for two donors, one aged 18 to 30 and one aged 80 or older. Using deep sequencing normalized with unique cDNA molecular identifiers, the study measured how TCR beta repertoire diversity changes with age. The donors were split into four age groups: young (average about 15 years), middle-aged (over 35), aged (over 55) and long-lived (approximately 80). Donors of different ages were randomly distributed across sequencing lanes to avoid experimental bias.

Compared with germline, V lacks 6 bases and J lacks 6 bases; bases without a gene match: 8. The CDR3 measures 15 amino acids from cysteine to phenylalanine. Left in the record is the CDR3 DNA by itself, 45 bases read in frame from the first base. CDR1 and CDR2 (MDHEN, SYDVKM) derive from the germline V gene. This clonotype was seen more than once but under ten times. It lacks a known antigen. No base quality information exists; no much larger clone differs at one position. What the authors observed across the whole study: Observed TCR beta diversity per million T cells fell roughly linearly with age, and a significant reduction was already apparent by age around 40. Observed TCR beta diversity correlated strongly with the percentage of naive T cells measured by flow cytometry. Bulk unsorted PBMC profiling prevented conclusive comparison of naive and antigen-experienced compartments. Estimates of total diversity based on one million sequenced T cells were regarded as lower bounds and as underestimates. The long-lived group showed more naive CD4+ T cells, fewer expanded clones and increased TCR diversity than the aged group, suggesting age selection. The CMV infection status of donors was not known, potentially confounding age-related changes in expanded clonotypes.

Receptors were amplified or captured by 5' RACE. The data were produced on an Illumina HiSeq 2500. A second PCR of roughly 6 to 11 cycles was run with a J-beta primer mix and a sample-barcoded 5' primer. A template-switch 5' adaptor carrying 12 random nucleotides introduced a unique molecular identifier onto each TCR beta cDNA molecule. At least 2.5 million CDR3-containing paired-end reads were obtained from each sample. First-strand cDNA was synthesized from all RNA with the Mint cDNA synthesis kit, primed by a TRBC-specific oligonucleotide. Following uracil-DNA glycosylase treatment, all cDNA underwent a first 18-cycle PCR with the universal primers M1SS and BC2_uni_R. In the original analysis: For normalization, 1 million high-quality reads, each with a distinct molecular identifier, were randomly selected from each sample. Reads with shared molecular identifiers were discarded instead of being binned into consensus sequences. MiTCR, with a Q25 quality threshold and the strictest error-elimination algorithm, was used for CDR3 identification, clonotype clustering and error correction. A nonparametric unseen species model with Euler transformation was used to estimate a lower bound on total TCR beta diversity. TCRdb reran the public reads through fastp at Q25 and MiXCR, keeping productive beta chains. For every CDR3 protein sequence, its rows merge into one entry that carries the most common genes and DNA. For this entry, the V and J calls and clone size follow TCRdb and not the study's own pipeline. This sample gives around 1,700,000 distinct CDR3 sequences in total; 28% of them show up just once. Clones ranked in the top ten supply roughly 8% of the sample.

Systemically healthy Caucasian individuals from Russia, 39 in total and aged about 6 to 100 years, were included as donors. About 9.8 milliliters of peripheral blood were drawn from each donor into EDTA-treated Vacutainer tubes. PBMCs were isolated by Ficoll-Paque density-gradient centrifugation, with at least 6 million obtained per sample. Trizol reagent was used to extract total RNA from PBMCs, with at least 5 micrograms per sample. For every donor, flow cytometry on a PBMC aliquot measured the percentage of naive CD45RAhigh/CD27high T cells. Sequencing was done on a sample of blood. Recombination connected TRBV28 to TRBJ2-7; 13 bases in the middle match TRBD2. The TCR was taken from a woman aged 25 to 39 in good health. The DNA is TGTGCCAGCAGCCCAGGGACTAGCGGGGCCCCCGAGCAGTACTTC. It specifies CASSPGTSGAPEQYF.